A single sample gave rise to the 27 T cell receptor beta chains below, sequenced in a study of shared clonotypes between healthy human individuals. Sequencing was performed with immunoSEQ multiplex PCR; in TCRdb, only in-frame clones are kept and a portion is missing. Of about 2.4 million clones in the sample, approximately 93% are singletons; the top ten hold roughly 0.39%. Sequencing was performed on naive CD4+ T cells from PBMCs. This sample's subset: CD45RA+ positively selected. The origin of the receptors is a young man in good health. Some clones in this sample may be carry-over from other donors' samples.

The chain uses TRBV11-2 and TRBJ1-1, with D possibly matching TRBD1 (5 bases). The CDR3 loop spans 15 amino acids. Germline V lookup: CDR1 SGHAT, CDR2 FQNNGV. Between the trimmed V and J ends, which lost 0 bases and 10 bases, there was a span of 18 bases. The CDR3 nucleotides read TGTGCCAGCAGCTTAGATTTAGGGAGGGGACTTAGAGCTTTCTTT. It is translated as CASSLDLGRGLRAFF.

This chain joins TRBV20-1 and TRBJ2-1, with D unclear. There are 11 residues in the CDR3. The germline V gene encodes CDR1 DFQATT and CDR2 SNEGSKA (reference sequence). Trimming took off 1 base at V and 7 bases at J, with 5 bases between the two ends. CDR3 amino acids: CSARARNEQFF. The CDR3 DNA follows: TGCAGTGCTAGAGCGAGGAATGAGCAGTTCTTC.

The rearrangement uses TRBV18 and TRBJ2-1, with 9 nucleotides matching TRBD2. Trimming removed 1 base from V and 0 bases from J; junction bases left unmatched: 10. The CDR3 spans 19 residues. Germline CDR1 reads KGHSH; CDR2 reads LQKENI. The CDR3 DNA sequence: TGTGCCAGCTCACCACAGGGGCTAGCGGGGTCGAGCTCCTACAATGAGCAGTTCTTC. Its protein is CASSPQGLAGSSSYNEQFF. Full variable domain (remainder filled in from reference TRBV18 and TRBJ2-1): NAGVMQNPRHLVRRRGQEARLRCSPMKGHSHVYWYRQLPEEGLKFMVYLQKENIIDESGMPKERFSAEFPKEGPSILRIQQVVRGDSAAYFCASSPQGLAGSSSYNEQFFGPGTRLTVL.

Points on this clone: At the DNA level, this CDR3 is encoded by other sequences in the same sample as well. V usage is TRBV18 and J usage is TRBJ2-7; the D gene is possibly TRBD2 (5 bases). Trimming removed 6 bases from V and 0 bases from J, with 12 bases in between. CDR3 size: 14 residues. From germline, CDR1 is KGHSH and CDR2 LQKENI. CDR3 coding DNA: TGTGCCAGCTCGCCCACGGGGAGCTCCTACGAGCAGTACTTC. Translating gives CASSPTGSSYEQYF.

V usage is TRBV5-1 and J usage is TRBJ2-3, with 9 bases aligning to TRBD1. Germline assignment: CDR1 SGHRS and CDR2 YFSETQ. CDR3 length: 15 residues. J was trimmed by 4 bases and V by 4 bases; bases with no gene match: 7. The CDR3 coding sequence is TGCGCCAGCAGCCCCGGACAGGGGTGGGCAGATACGCAGTATTTT. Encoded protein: CASSPGQGWADTQYF.

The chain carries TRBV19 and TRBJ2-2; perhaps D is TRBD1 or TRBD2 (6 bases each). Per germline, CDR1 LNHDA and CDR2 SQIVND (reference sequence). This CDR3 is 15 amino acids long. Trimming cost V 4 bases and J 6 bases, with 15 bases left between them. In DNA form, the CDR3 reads TGTGCCAGTAGTAGGGGGGCGGCCAGCGCCGGGGAGCTGTTTTTT. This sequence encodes CASSRGAASAGELFF.

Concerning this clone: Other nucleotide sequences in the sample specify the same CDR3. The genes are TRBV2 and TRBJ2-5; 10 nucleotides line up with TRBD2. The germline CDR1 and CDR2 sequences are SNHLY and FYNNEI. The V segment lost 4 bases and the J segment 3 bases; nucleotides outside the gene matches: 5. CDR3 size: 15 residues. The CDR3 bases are TGTGCCAGCAGTGGGGCTAGCGGGAGAGAAGAGACCCAGTACTTC. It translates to CASSGASGREETQYF.

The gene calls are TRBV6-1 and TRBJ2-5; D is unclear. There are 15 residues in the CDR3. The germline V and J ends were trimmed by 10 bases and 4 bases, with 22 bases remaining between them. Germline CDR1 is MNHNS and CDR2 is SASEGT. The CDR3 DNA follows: TGTGCCACCTCCACCTTTCCTCTTCCCAGAGAGACCCAGTACTTC. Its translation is CATSTFPLPRETQYF.

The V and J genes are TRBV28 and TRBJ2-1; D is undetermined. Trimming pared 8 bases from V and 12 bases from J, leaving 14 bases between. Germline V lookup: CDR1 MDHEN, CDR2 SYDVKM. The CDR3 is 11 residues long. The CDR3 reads CASGIYGVQFF. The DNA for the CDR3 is TGTGCCAGCGGGATATACGGAGTGCAGTTCTTC.

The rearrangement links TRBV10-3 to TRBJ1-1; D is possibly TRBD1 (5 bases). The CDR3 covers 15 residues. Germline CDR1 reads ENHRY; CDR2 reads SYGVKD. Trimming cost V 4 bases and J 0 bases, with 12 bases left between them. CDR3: CAISGDSIMNTEAFF. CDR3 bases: TGTGCCATCAGTGGTGACAGTATTATGAACACTGAAGCTTTCTTT.

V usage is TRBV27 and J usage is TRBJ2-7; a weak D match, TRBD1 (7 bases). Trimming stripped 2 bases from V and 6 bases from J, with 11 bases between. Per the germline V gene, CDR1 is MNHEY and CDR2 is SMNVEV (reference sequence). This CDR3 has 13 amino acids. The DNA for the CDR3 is TGTGCCAGCAGTTTAGGGCAGGGGGGCGAGCAGTACTTC. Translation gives CASSLGQGGEQYF.

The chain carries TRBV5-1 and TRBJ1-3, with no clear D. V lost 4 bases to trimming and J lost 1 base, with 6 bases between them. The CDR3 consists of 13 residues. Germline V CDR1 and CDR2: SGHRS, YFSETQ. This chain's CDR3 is CASSVRSGNTIYF. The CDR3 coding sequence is TGCGCCAGCAGCGTGCGATCTGGAAACACCATATATTTT.

CDR3 region: CASTNRPGQGNEQFF. DNA of the CDR3: TGTGCCAGCACCAATCGCCCGGGGCAGGGGAATGAGCAGTTCTTC. The chain couples TRBV28 to TRBJ2-1; perhaps TRBD1 as D (6 bases). Germline CDR1 is MDHEN and CDR2 is SYDVKM. CDR3 length equals 15 residues. Trimming removed 7 bases from V and 7 bases from J, with 20 bases in between.

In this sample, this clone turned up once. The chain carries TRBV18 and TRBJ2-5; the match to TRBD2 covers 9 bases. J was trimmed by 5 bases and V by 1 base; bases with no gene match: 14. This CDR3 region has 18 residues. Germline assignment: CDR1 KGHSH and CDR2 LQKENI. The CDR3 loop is CASSPRSGASGDVETQYF. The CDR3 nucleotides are TGTGCCAGCTCACCACGGTCTGGGGCTAGCGGGGATGTGGAGACCCAGTACTTC.

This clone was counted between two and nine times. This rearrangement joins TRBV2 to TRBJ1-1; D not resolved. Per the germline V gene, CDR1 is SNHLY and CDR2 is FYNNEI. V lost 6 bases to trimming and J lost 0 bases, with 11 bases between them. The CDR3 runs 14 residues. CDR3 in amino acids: CASRLLGVNTEAFF. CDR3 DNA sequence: TGTGCCAGCAGACTCCTCGGGGTGAACACTGAAGCTTTCTTT.

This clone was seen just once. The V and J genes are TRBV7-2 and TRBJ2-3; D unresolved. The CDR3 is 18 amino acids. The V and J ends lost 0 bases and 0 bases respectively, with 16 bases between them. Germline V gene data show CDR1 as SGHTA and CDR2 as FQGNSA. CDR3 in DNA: TGTGCCAGCAGCTTAGCGACGACGCTAGGTCTAAGCACAGATACGCAGTATTTT. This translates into CASSLATTLGLSTDTQYF.

This CDR3 reads CASSLTRRPEQYF. CDR3 DNA sequence: TGTGCCAGCAGCTTAACGCGGAGACCCGAGCAGTACTTC. V gene TRBV7-2 combines with J gene TRBJ2-7, with D unclear. Germline V gives CDR1 SGHTA, CDR2 FQGNSA. This CDR3 contains 13 residues. V was pared by 2 bases and J by 6 bases, with 11 bases between.

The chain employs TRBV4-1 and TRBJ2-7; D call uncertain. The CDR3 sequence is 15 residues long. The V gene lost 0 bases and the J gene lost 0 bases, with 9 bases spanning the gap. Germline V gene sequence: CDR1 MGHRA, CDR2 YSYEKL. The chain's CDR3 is CASSQEPLNSYEQYF. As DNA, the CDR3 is TGCGCCAGCAGCCAAGAGCCCCTCAACTCCTACGAGCAGTACTTC.

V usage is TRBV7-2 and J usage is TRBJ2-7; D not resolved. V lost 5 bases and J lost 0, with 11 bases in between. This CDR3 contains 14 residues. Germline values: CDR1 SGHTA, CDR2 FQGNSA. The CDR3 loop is CASSRGLGSYEQYF. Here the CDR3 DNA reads TGTGCCAGCAGCCGCGGCCTGGGCTCCTACGAGCAGTACTTC.

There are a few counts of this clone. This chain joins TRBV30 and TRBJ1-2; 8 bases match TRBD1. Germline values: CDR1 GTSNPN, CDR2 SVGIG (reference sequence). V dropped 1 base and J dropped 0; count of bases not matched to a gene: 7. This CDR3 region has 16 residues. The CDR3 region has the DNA TGTGCCTGGAGTGGAGCGTGGGACAGGTCTAACTATGGCTACACCTTC. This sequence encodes CAWSGAWDRSNYGYTF.

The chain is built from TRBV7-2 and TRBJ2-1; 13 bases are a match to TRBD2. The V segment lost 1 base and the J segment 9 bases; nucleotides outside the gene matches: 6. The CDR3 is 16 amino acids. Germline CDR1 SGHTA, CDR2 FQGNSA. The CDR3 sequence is CASSLGTSGSWREQFF. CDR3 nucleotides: TGTGCCAGCAGCTTAGGGACTAGCGGGAGTTGGCGTGAGCAGTTCTTC.

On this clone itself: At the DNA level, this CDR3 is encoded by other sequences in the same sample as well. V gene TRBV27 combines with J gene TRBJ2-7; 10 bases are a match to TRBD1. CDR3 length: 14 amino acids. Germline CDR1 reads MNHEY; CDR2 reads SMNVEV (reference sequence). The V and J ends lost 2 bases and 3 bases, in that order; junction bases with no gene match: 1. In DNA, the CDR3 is TGTGCCAGCAGTTTACGGGACAGGGGCTACGAGCAGTACTTC. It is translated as CASSLRDRGYEQYF.

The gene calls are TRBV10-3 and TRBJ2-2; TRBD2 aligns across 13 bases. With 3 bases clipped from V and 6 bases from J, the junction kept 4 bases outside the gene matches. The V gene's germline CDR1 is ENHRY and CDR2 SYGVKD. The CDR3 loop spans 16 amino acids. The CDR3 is CAISDGLAGVAGELFF. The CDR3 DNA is TGTGCCATCAGTGACGGACTAGCGGGAGTGGCCGGGGAGCTGTTTTTT.

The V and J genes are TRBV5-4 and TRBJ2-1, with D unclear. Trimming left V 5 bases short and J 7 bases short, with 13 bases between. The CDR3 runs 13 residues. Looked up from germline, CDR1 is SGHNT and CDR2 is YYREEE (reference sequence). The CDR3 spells CASRKAGGNEQFF. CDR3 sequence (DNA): TGTGCCAGCAGAAAGGCAGGCGGTAATGAGCAGTTCTTC.

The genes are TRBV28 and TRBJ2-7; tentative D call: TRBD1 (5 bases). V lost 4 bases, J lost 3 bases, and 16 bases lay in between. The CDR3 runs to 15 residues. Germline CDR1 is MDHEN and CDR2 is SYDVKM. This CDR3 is CASSYGVGRVYEQYF. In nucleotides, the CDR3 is TGTGCCAGCAGTTACGGAGTGGGCAGGGTCTACGAGCAGTACTTC.

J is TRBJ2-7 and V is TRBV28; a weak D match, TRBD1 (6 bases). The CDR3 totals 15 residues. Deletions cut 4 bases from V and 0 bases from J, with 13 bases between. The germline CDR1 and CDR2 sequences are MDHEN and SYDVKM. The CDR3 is CASSYGQTSSYEQYF. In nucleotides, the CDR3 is TGTGCCAGCAGTTACGGACAGACGAGCTCCTACGAGCAGTACTTC.

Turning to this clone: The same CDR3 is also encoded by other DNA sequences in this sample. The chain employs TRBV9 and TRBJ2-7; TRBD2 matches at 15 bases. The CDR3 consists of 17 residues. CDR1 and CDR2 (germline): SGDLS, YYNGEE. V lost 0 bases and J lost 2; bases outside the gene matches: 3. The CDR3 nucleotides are TGTGCCAGCAGCGTAGGGACTAGCGGGAGGGGAACCTACGAGCAGTACTTC. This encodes CASSVGTSGRGTYEQYF.